Following are 29 T cell receptor beta chains from one sample sequenced in a study of PD-L1 blockade in urothelial cancer. Time point denoted: peripheral blood 6 weeks after treatment start. The data were produced by immunoSEQ multiplex PCR, yet TCRdb's version contains in-frame clones alone and is incomplete. The profile shows about 120,000 clones, around 89% of them singletons. Sequencing was performed on PBMCs, taken around atezolizumab (anti-PD-L1) treatment. Receptor source: a man in his fifties or sixties with urothelial cancer.

This sequence joins TRBV19 and TRBJ1-2; 10 nucleotides align to TRBD1. This CDR3 spans 15 amino acids. Trimming at V came to 4 bases and at J to 7 bases, leaving 9 bases not matched to a gene. CDR1 and CDR2 (germline): LNHDA, SQIVND (reference sequence). For the CDR3, the DNA is TGTGCCAGTAGTACAAAGGGACAGGGGAGGGCTGGCTACACCTTC. Translated, it gives CASSTKGQGRAGYTF.

The chain couples TRBV6-6 to TRBJ2-7, with unresolved D. Germline loops: CDR1 MNHNY, CDR2 SVGAGI (reference sequence). The ends were cut back, 2 bases at V and 2 bases at J, with 10 bases in the middle. The CDR3 is 14 residues long. The CDR3 loop is CASSYARSPYEQYF. The CDR3 nucleotides are TGTGCCAGCAGTTACGCTCGGTCCCCCTACGAGCAGTACTTC.

This chain joins TRBV5-1 and TRBJ2-3; TRBD1 aligns across 9 bases. The CDR3 has 14 residues. Trimming cost V 2 bases and J 7 bases; bases outside gene matches: 5. The V gene's germline CDR1 is SGHRS and CDR2 YFSETQ. The CDR3 reads CASSFETGGNTQYF. DNA of the CDR3: TGCGCCAGCAGCTTTGAGACAGGGGGAAATACGCAGTATTTT.

In DNA form, the CDR3 reads TGTGCCAGCACCCGGGTACGGGGGAGTACTGAAGCTTTCTTT. This encodes CASTRVRGSTEAFF. The gene calls are TRBV14 and TRBJ1-1; perhaps TRBD1 as D (5 bases). The CDR3 consists of 14 residues. CDR1 and CDR2 (germline): SGHDN, FVKESK. Trimming removed 7 bases at V and 5 bases at J, with 17 bases between.

The chain recombines TRBV9 with TRBJ2-1; possibly TRBD2 for D (7 bases). CDR1 and CDR2 from the germline V gene are SGDLS and YYNGEE. V lost 4 bases and J lost 10, with 15 bases in between. The length of the CDR3 is 13 residues. CDR3 sequence reads: CASSRGTTGEQFF. In DNA, the CDR3 is TGTGCCAGCAGCAGGGGGACTACGGGCGAGCAGTTCTTC.

The rearrangement joins TRBV13 to TRBJ1-2; 7 bases align to TRBD1. V lost 3 bases and J lost 3; bases outside the gene matches: 10. The CDR3 is 16 amino acids. Germline CDR1 and CDR2: PRHDT and FYEKMQ (reference sequence). The CDR3 DNA reads as TGTGCCAGCAGCTTCGCCCTCCGACAGGGAGACTATGGCTACACCTTC. It translates to CASSFALRQGDYGYTF.

The gene calls are TRBV5-6 and TRBJ1-1; 11 nucleotides agree with TRBD1. V trimming: 4 bases; J trimming: 2 bases; junction bases outside the gene matches: 7. Per germline, CDR1 SGHDT and CDR2 YYEEEE. This CDR3 is 16 amino acids long. CDR3 loop: CASSGQGAPSNTEAFF. DNA for the CDR3: TGTGCCAGCAGCGGACAGGGGGCGCCTAGTAACACTGAAGCTTTCTTT.

The genes are TRBV28 and TRBJ1-1, with 9 bases fitting TRBD1. This CDR3 is 15 amino acids long. The trim removed 6 bases at V and 6 bases at J, leaving 11 bases unmatched. Germline lookup yields CDR1 MDHEN and CDR2 SYDVKM. The CDR3 here is CASSLPTGGLAEAFF. CDR3 sequence (DNA): TGTGCCAGCAGCCTACCGACAGGGGGATTGGCTGAAGCTTTCTTT.

The chain employs TRBV18 and TRBJ1-5, with D possibly matching TRBD1 (6 bases). The CDR3 length is 18 residues. Trimming stripped 3 bases from V and 1 base from J, with 19 bases between. CDR1 and CDR2 from the germline V gene are KGHSH and LQKENI. The CDR3, as DNA: TGTGCCAGCTCACCGTTCCGGGACAACACAGGGAGCAATCAGCCCCAGCATTTT. Encoded protein: CASSPFRDNTGSNQPQHF.

V usage is TRBV6-5 and J usage is TRBJ1-1, with D maybe TRBD1 (5 bases). The CDR3 totals 12 residues. Germline-derived CDR1 and CDR2 are MNHEY and SVGAGI. Between the trimmed V and J ends, which lost 2 bases and 7 bases, there was a span of 8 bases. CDR3 sequence reads: CASSYAGGEAFF. Written as DNA, the CDR3 is TGTGCCAGCAGTTACGCGGGGGGTGAAGCTTTCTTT.

This clone was counted once. This sequence joins TRBV4-2 and TRBJ2-1; 10 nucleotides line up with TRBD2. The CDR3 extends over 15 amino acids. Trimming removed 0 bases from V and 16 bases from J; junction bases left unmatched: 12. Looked up from germline, CDR1 is LGHNA and CDR2 is YNFKEQ. CDR3 sequence: CASSQERTSGKRLFF. CDR3 in DNA: TGTGCCAGCAGCCAAGAGAGGACTAGCGGCAAGAGATTATTCTTC.

The rearrangement links TRBV2 to TRBJ2-5, with no clear D. V was trimmed by 9 bases and J by 4 bases, leaving 15 bases between them. The germline gives CDR1 SNHLY, CDR2 FYNNEI. The CDR3 has 13 amino acids. This CDR3 is CASSLELLETQYF. Here the CDR3 DNA reads TGTGCCAGTTCCCTCGAGTTGCTAGAGACCCAGTACTTC.

The V gene is TRBV10-2, the J gene TRBJ2-1; 7 bases fit TRBD2. After removal of 4 bases from V and 9 bases from J, the junction contained 15 bases not matched to a gene. The CDR3 length is 16 residues. The germline V gene has CDR1 WSHSY and CDR2 SAAADI. CDR3 coding DNA: TGCGCCAGCAGTGGGGTGGGAGGGCGCCACCTCGGTGAGCAGTTCTTC. This encodes CASSGVGGRHLGEQFF.

This chain connects TRBV7-3 to TRBJ2-3; 7 nucleotides line up with TRBD2. V shed 5 bases, J shed 6 bases, and the junction held 8 bases outside the gene matches. Looked up from germline, CDR1 is SGHTA and CDR2 is FQGTGA. This CDR3 has 14 residues. CDR3 DNA: TGTGCCAGCAGCCCAGCCGGGAGGACCGATACGCAGTATTTT. It yields the protein CASSPAGRTDTQYF.

The chain couples TRBV7-9 to TRBJ2-7, with TRBD1 matching 8 bases. The V and J ends lost 1 base and 3 bases, in that order; junction bases with no gene match: 5. The CDR3 loop spans 15 amino acids. The V gene's germline CDR1 is SEHNR and CDR2 FQNEAQ (reference sequence). CDR3 sequence reads: CASSLGGTGGYEQYF. CDR3 bases: TGTGCCAGCAGCTTAGGCGGTACAGGGGGCTACGAGCAGTACTTC.

The chain combines TRBV7-2 with TRBJ2-7; 8 bases are shared with TRBD2. The CDR3 is made up of 17 amino acids. The J segment lost 0 bases and the V segment lost 1 base, leaving 8 bases of the junction unmatched. Germline values: CDR1 SGHTA, CDR2 FQGNSA. This CDR3 reads CASSLGVSGRLSYEQYF. Written as DNA, the CDR3 is TGTGCCAGCAGCTTAGGTGTGAGCGGGAGACTCTCCTACGAGCAGTACTTC.

This sequence joins TRBV7-3 and TRBJ2-1, with D perhaps matching TRBD1 (6 bases). Germline values: CDR1 SGHTA, CDR2 FQGTGA. V was cut by 5 bases and J by 3 bases, with 17 bases left in between. The CDR3 is made up of 16 amino acids. DNA of the CDR3: TGTGCCAGCAGCCTGGTCCGGACAGAGATCTACAATGAGCAGTTCTTC. Its translation: CASSLVRTEIYNEQFF.

The chain has TRBV10-3 and TRBJ2-7; D is ambiguous. Per germline, CDR1 ENHRY and CDR2 SYGVKD. V was cut by 4 bases and J by 2 bases, with 9 bases left in between. This CDR3 contains 13 residues. The CDR3 region is CAISVEPTYEQYF. The DNA for the CDR3 is TGTGCCATCAGTGTAGAGCCAACCTACGAGCAGTACTTC.

The chain uses TRBV6-5 and TRBJ2-7; 10 nucleotides match TRBD1. The trim removed 2 bases at V and 2 bases at J, leaving 3 bases unmatched. The CDR3 contains 15 residues. In germline, CDR1 is MNHEY, CDR2 SVGAGI. CDR3: CASSYDGTGAYEQYF. The CDR3 nucleotides read TGTGCCAGCAGTTACGACGGGACAGGGGCCTACGAGCAGTACTTC.

The chain joins TRBV5-1 to TRBJ2-3, with D perhaps TRBD2 (6 bases). Germline CDR1 is SGHRS and CDR2 is YFSETQ. The CDR3 consists of 17 residues. With 4 bases removed from V and 5 bases from J, the gap between germline ends came to 23 bases. The CDR3 protein is CASSLGSGSGGEDTQYF. The CDR3 nucleotides are TGCGCCAGCAGCCTCGGTTCGGGATCGGGCGGGGAAGATACGCAGTATTTT.

The J gene is TRBJ1-1, the V gene TRBV10-3; D is undetermined. Germline CDR1 and CDR2: ENHRY and SYGVKD. V lost 0 bases, J lost 0 bases, and 5 bases lay in between. The CDR3 is made up of 14 amino acids. In DNA form, the CDR3 reads TGTGCCATCAGTGAGTCGAGGATGAACACTGAAGCTTTCTTT. Its translation is CAISESRMNTEAFF.

The chain couples TRBV7-2 to TRBJ1-3; TRBD1 agrees at 7 bases. V lost 5 bases and J lost 2; bases outside the gene matches: 6. The germline gives CDR1 SGHTA, CDR2 FQGNSA. This CDR3 spans 15 amino acids. The CDR3 is CASSPLQGTGNTIYF. CDR3 bases: TGTGCCAGCAGCCCCCTACAGGGGACTGGAAACACCATATATTTT.

The rearrangement links TRBV5-4 to TRBJ1-1; 9 bases match TRBD1. This CDR3 is built from 15 residues. The V gene's germline CDR1 is SGHNT and CDR2 YYREEE (reference sequence). Trimming at V came to 2 bases and at J to 7 bases, leaving 9 bases not matched to a gene. CDR3 amino acids: CASSFPGGQGNEAFF. In nucleotides, the CDR3 is TGTGCCAGCAGCTTCCCGGGGGGACAGGGAAATGAAGCTTTCTTT.

The rearrangement joins TRBV29-1 to TRBJ2-7, with 8 positions matching TRBD2. Per the germline V gene, CDR1 is SQVTM and CDR2 is ANQGSEA. The CDR3 is 13 residues long. The ends lost 4 bases at V and 6 bases at J; junction bases unmatched: 8. This CDR3 is CSVGVPGGAEQYF. CDR3 sequence (DNA): TGCAGCGTTGGGGTGCCCGGGGGGGCCGAGCAGTACTTC.

The chain recombines TRBV5-1 with TRBJ1-2; 7 nucleotides line up with TRBD1. V shed 4 bases, J shed 6 bases, and the junction held 9 bases outside the gene matches. The CDR3 has 14 residues. Germline V gives CDR1 SGHRS, CDR2 YFSETQ. In nucleotides, the CDR3 is TGCGCCAGCAGCATACAGGGGATTCACGATGGCTACACCTTC. It translates to CASSIQGIHDGYTF.

The gene calls are TRBV10-2 and TRBJ2-2; a weak D match, TRBD2 (5 bases). The ends were cut back, 0 bases at V and 6 bases at J, with 8 bases in the middle. The CDR3 has 14 amino acids. Per germline, CDR1 WSHSY and CDR2 SAAADI. The DNA for the CDR3 is TGCGCCAGCAGTGAGTCGGAGGTCCCCGGGGAGCTGTTTTTT. As protein: CASSESEVPGELFF.

The chain employs TRBV27 and TRBJ2-7, with D possibly TRBD2 on 6 matching bases. This CDR3 region has 14 residues. Germline CDR1 reads MNHEY; CDR2 reads SMNVEV (reference sequence). Trimming took off 2 bases at V and 4 bases at J, with 12 bases between the two ends. CDR3 amino acids: CASSLGRDQYEQYF. The CDR3 coding sequence is TGTGCCAGCAGTTTAGGGCGGGACCAGTACGAGCAGTACTTC.

This sequence joins TRBV6-5 and TRBJ1-1; D perhaps matches TRBD1 (5 bases). The CDR3 contains 16 residues. V lost 4 bases and J lost 3, with 18 bases in between. Germline V gene data show CDR1 as MNHEY and CDR2 as SVGAGI. The CDR3 coding sequence is TGTGCCAGCAGTTTGAACTACAGGCTCCTCGACACTGAAGCTTTCTTT. It specifies CASSLNYRLLDTEAFF.

V usage is TRBV4-2 and J usage is TRBJ2-1; the D is unclear. Trimming stripped 1 base from V and 0 bases from J, with 10 bases between. The CDR3 consists of 16 residues. Germline lookup yields CDR1 LGHNA and CDR2 YNFKEQ. The CDR3 protein is CASSQGSLYSYNEQFF. CDR3 nucleotide sequence: TGTGCCAGCAGCCAAGGTTCCCTGTACTCCTACAATGAGCAGTTCTTC.